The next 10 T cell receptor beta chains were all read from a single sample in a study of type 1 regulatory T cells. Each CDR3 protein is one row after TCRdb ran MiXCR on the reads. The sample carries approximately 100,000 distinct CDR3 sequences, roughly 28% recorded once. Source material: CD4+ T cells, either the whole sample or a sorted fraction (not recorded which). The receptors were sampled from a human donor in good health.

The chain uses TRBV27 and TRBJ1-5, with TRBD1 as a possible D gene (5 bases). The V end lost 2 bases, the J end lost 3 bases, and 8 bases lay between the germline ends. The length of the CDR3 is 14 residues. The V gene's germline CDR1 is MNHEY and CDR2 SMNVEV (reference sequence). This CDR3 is CASSLGHNNQPQHF. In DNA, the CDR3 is TGTGCCAGCAGTTTAGGACATAACAATCAGCCCCAGCATTTT.

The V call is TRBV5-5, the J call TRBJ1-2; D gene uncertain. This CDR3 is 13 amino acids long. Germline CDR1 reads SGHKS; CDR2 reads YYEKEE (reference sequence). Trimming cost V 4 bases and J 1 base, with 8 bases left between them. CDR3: CASSPDGNYGYTF. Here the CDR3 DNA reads TGTGCCAGCAGCCCCGACGGTAACTATGGCTACACCTTC.

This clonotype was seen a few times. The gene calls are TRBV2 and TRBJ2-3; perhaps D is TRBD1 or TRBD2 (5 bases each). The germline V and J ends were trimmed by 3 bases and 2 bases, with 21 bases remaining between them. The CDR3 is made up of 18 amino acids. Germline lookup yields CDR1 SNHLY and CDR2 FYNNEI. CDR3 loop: CASSEKGVWGMITDTQYF. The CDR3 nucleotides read TGTGCCAGCAGTGAGAAAGGAGTTTGGGGGATGATCACAGATACGCAGTATTTT.

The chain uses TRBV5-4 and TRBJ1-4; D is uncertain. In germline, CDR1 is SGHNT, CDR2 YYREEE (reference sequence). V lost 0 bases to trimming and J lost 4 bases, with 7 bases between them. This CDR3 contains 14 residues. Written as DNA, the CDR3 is TGTGCCAGCAGCTTGGGACGGGTTAATGAAAAACTGTTTTTT. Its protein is CASSLGRVNEKLFF.

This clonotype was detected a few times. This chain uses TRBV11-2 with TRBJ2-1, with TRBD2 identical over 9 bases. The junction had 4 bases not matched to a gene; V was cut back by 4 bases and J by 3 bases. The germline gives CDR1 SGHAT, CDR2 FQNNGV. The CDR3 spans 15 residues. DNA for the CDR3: TGTGCCAGCAGCTCCGGGACTAGCCGCTACAATGAGCAGTTCTTC. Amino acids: CASSSGTSRYNEQFF.

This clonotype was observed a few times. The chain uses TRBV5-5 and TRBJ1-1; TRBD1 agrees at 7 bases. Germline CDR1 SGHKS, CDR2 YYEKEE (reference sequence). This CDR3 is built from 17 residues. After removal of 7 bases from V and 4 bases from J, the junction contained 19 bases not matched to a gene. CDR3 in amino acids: CASLGTATLLTTTEAFF. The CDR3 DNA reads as TGTGCCAGCTTAGGGACAGCAACCTTACTGACTACCACTGAAGCTTTCTTT.

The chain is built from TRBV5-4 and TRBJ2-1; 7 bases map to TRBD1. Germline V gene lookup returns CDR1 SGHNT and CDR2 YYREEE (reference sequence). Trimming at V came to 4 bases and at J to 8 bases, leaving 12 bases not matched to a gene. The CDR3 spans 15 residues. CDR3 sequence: CASSPWQLGGDEQFF. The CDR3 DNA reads TGTGCCAGCAGCCCCTGGCAGCTAGGGGGCGATGAGCAGTTCTTC.

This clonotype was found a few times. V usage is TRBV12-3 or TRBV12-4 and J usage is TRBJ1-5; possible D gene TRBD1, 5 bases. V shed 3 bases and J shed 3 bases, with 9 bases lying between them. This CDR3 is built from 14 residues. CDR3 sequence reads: CASSLGRSNQPQHF. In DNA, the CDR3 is TGTGCCAGCAGTTTGGGACGGTCCAATCAGCCCCAGCATTTT.

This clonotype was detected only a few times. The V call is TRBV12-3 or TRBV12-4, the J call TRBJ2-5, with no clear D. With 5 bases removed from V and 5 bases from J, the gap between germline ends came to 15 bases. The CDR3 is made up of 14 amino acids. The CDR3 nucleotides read TGTGCCAGCAGTCCAACATTAGCAATGGAGACCCAGTACTTC. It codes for CASSPTLAMETQYF.

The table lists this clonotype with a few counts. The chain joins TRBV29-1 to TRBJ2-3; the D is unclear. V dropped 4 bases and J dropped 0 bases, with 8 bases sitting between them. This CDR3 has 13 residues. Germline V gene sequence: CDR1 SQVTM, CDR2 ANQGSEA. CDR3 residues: CSVVVTSTDTQYF. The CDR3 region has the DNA TGCAGCGTTGTTGTGACTAGCACAGATACGCAGTATTTT.